This T cell receptor beta chain is from a study of OX40 agonist ivuxolimab in advanced cancers. General study points: Certain nonresponding patients likewise had low normalized T-cell clonal expansion.

About this clone itself: The target antigen is unknown.

Generated by immunoSEQ multiplex PCR, the TCRdb table keeps only in-frame clones and is missing some. Of 30,000 to 35,000 clones detected, 82% appear once; the ten largest clones hold more than 20%. Blood sampling took place at baseline, cycle 4 day 1, and cycle 7 day 1. This CDR3 is 13 amino acids long. Germline V gene lookup returns CDR1 ENHRY and CDR2 SYGVKD. Trimming shortened V by 2 bases and J by 5 bases, and 9 bases separated the two germline ends. This clonotype was obtained from an adult with an advanced solid tumor such as melanoma, head and neck, liver or kidney cancer. Sequenced material: CD4+ or CD8+ T cells sorted from blood, taken in a trial of the OX40 agonist ivuxolimab. V usage is TRBV10-3 and J usage is TRBJ1-1, with D perhaps matching TRBD1 (6 bases). CDR3 region: CAISEDRMTEAFF. The CDR3 DNA reads TGTGCCATCAGTGAGGACAGGATGACTGAAGCTTTCTTT.